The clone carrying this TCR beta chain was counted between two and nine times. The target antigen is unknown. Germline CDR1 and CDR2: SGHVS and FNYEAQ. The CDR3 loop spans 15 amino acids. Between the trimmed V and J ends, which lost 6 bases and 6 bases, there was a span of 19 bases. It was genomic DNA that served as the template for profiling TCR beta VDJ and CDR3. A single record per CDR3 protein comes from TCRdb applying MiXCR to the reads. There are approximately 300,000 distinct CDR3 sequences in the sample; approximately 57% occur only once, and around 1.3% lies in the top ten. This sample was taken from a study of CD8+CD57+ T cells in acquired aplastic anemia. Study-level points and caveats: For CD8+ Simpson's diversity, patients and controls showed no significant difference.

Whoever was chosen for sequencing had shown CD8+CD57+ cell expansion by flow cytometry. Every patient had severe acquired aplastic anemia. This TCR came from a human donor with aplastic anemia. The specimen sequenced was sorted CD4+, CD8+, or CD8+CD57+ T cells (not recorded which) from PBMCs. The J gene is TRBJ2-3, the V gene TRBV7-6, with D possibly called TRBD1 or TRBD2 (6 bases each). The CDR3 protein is CASSSEGGFIDTQYF. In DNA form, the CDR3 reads TGTGCCAGCAGTTCAGAGGGGGGATTTATTGATACGCAGTATTTT.